What follows are 20 T cell receptor beta chains derived from one specimen sequenced in a study of cytomegalovirus exposure and HLA in healthy donors. The data were produced by immunoSEQ multiplex PCR, yet TCRdb's version contains in-frame clones alone and is incomplete. This table holds more than 85,000 clones, under 95% found once. The sequenced sample consisted of PBMCs. The source is a woman in her twenties or thirties in good health and CMV-seropositive.

V usage is TRBV19 and J usage is TRBJ1-1; no definite D call. In germline, CDR1 is LNHDA, CDR2 SQIVND (reference sequence). This CDR3 is 15 amino acids long. Trimming shortened V by 6 bases and J by 0 bases, and 14 bases separated the two germline ends. The CDR3 protein is CASRRVPFMNTEAFF. The CDR3 DNA sequence: TGTGCCAGTAGGCGGGTTCCCTTTATGAACACTGAAGCTTTCTTT.

J is TRBJ1-1 and V is TRBV28; the D is unclear. The germline V and J ends were trimmed by 7 bases and 0 bases, with 9 bases remaining between them. The CDR3 runs to 13 residues. Per the germline V gene, CDR1 is MDHEN and CDR2 is SYDVKM. The CDR3 reads CASTSELNTEAFF. The CDR3 nucleotides read TGTGCCAGCACCTCTGAGTTGAACACTGAAGCTTTCTTT. The variable domain in full, completed from reference TRBV28 and TRBJ1-1, reads DVKVTQSSRYLVKRTGEKVFLECVQDMDHENMFWYRQDPGLGLRLIYFSYDVKMKEKGDIPEGYSVSREKKERFSLILESASTNQTSMYLCASTSELNTEAFFGQGTRLTVV.

The V gene is TRBV28, the J gene TRBJ2-1; D is possibly TRBD1 (6 bases). The V end lost 2 bases, the J end lost 4 bases, and 12 bases lay between the germline ends. From germline, CDR1 is MDHEN and CDR2 SYDVKM. The length of the CDR3 is 15 residues. CDR3 nucleotide sequence: TGTGCCAGCAGTTTACTGGACAGCAGGTACAATGAGCAGTTCTTC. Protein: CASSLLDSRYNEQFF.

This clone was observed once. J is TRBJ2-3 and V is TRBV19, with 9 positions matching TRBD2. This CDR3 is 13 amino acids long. Germline V gene data show CDR1 as LNHDA and CDR2 as SQIVND (reference sequence). The trim removed 10 bases at V and 6 bases at J, leaving 8 bases unmatched. CDR3 sequence (DNA): TGTGCCACTGGGGGTAGCGGGAGTGATACGCAGTATTTT. Its translation is CATGGSGSDTQYF.

This chain joins TRBV5-1 and TRBJ2-3; maybe TRBD2 (5 bases). The CDR3 loop spans 15 amino acids. CDR1 and CDR2 (germline): SGHRS, YFSETQ. The ends were cut back, 3 bases at V and 3 bases at J, with 14 bases in the middle. The CDR3 nucleotides are TGCGCCAGCAGCTCGGACTGGGCGGAGACAGATACGCAGTATTTT. Amino acids: CASSSDWAETDTQYF.

The V and J genes are TRBV6-5 and TRBJ2-1, with TRBD2 as a possible D gene (5 bases). The CDR3 runs to 14 residues. Germline-derived CDR1 and CDR2 are MNHEY and SVGAGI. V shed 5 bases and J shed 8 bases, with 16 bases lying between them. The CDR3 loop reads CASSKLGQAYEQFF. The CDR3 DNA is TGTGCCAGCAGTAAACTAGGTCAGGCGTATGAGCAGTTCTTC.

This chain links TRBV6-1 with TRBJ2-5; D call uncertain. V was clipped by 2 bases and J by 1 base, with 8 bases between them. The CDR3 has 14 amino acids. Germline CDR1 MNHNS, CDR2 SASEGT. The CDR3 bases are TGTGCCAGCAGTGAATTATTCCGCCAAGAGACCCAGTACTTC. This sequence encodes CASSELFRQETQYF.

This clone has a single count. The rearrangement joins TRBV4-2 to TRBJ2-3, with TRBD2 as a possible D gene (6 bases). V was clipped by 0 bases and J by 6 bases, with 13 bases between them. Per the germline V gene, CDR1 is LGHNA and CDR2 is YNFKEQ. The CDR3 has 15 residues. CDR3 coding DNA: TGTGCCAGCAGCCAAGAATGGGGGAGCGGGGATACGCAGTATTTT. Residues: CASSQEWGSGDTQYF.

This rearrangement joins TRBV28 to TRBJ2-7, with TRBD2 matching over 7 bases. The CDR3 extends over 15 amino acids. The trim removed 7 bases at V and 2 bases at J, leaving 11 bases unmatched. CDR1 is MDHEN, CDR2 SYDVKM, per germline. The CDR3 region has the DNA TGTGCCAGCACCCTGGGAGGGAGTCTCACCTACGAGCAGTACTTC. This codes for CASTLGGSLTYEQYF.

The rearrangement links TRBV6-6 to TRBJ1-2; TRBD1 aligns across 10 bases. Germline CDR1 and CDR2: MNHNY and SVGAGI (reference sequence). Trimming removed 5 bases from V and 7 bases from J; junction bases left unmatched: 10. CDR3 length: 15 amino acids. CDR3 DNA sequence: TGTGCCAGCAGTCGGGGGACCGGGACAGGGGTTGGCTACACCTTC. It yields the protein CASSRGTGTGVGYTF.

This clone showed up just once. The rearrangement joins TRBV10-3 to TRBJ1-3; D is possibly TRBD1 (6 bases). The CDR3 sequence is 16 residues long. Germline CDR1 ENHRY, CDR2 SYGVKD. V lost 5 bases to trimming and J lost 0 bases, with 14 bases between them. The CDR3 protein is CAISQQGIGSGNTIYF. DNA for the CDR3: TGTGCCATCAGTCAACAGGGCATCGGCTCTGGAAACACCATATATTTT.

Only one count was recorded for this clone. The rearrangement links TRBV5-1 to TRBJ2-3; TRBD1 agrees at 7 bases. This CDR3 has 15 residues. From germline, CDR1 is SGHRS and CDR2 YFSETQ. With 3 bases clipped from V and 3 bases from J, the junction kept 7 bases outside the gene matches. CDR3 loop: CASSYRTGRTDTQYF. CDR3 DNA sequence: TGCGCCAGCAGCTATAGGACAGGCCGGACAGATACGCAGTATTTT. Full variable domain (remainder filled in from reference TRBV5-1 and TRBJ2-3): KAGVTQTPRYLIKTRGQQVTLSCSPISGHRSVSWYQQTPGQGLQFLFEYFSETQRNKGNFPGRFSGRQFSNSRSEMNVSTLELGDSALYLCASSYRTGRTDTQYFGPGTRLTVL.

This clone was observed a handful of times. V usage is TRBV6-5 and J usage is TRBJ1-2, with D tentatively TRBD1 (6 bases). The CDR3 is 12 amino acids. Between the trimmed V and J ends, which lost 6 bases and 3 bases, there was a span of 8 bases. Looked up from germline, CDR1 is MNHEY and CDR2 is SVGAGI. CDR3 residues: CASSTGYYGYTF. CDR3 DNA: TGTGCCAGCAGCACAGGGTACTATGGCTACACCTTC.

CDR3 nucleotide sequence: TGTGCCAGTAAACTCCACAATGAGCAGTTCTTC. Amino acid sequence: CASKLHNEQFF. The genes are TRBV19 and TRBJ2-1; D gene unclear. Trimming removed 7 bases at V and 5 bases at J, with 6 bases between. The length of the CDR3 is 11 residues. CDR1 LNHDA and CDR2 SQIVND come from the germline V gene (reference sequence). The full variable domain, in which reference TRBV19 and TRBJ2-1 provide the parts outside the CDR3, is DGGITQSPKYLFRKEGQNVTLSCEQNLNHDAMYWYRQDPGQGLRLIYYSQIVNDFQKGDIAEGYSVSREKKESFPLTVTSAQKNPTAFYLCASKLHNEQFFGPGTRLTVL.

This rearrangement joins TRBV18 to TRBJ1-4, with D hard to call. This CDR3 spans 13 amino acids. V was trimmed by 8 bases and J by 0 bases, leaving 7 bases between them. Germline-derived CDR1 and CDR2 are KGHSH and LQKENI. CDR3 bases: TGTGCCAGCCGGGGAGCAACTAATGAAAAACTGTTTTTT. Translating it yields CASRGATNEKLFF.

The V and J genes are TRBV29-1 and TRBJ2-1; 13 bases are shared with TRBD2. CDR3 length: 17 amino acids. Per germline, CDR1 SQVTM and CDR2 ANQGSEA. Trimming cost V 5 bases and J 7 bases; bases outside gene matches: 14. The CDR3 bases are TGCAGCGTTCTACGAAGAACCGGGACTAGCGGGAATAATGAGCAGTTCTTC. This sequence encodes CSVLRRTGTSGNNEQFF.

J is TRBJ1-2 and V is TRBV25-1; D perhaps matches TRBD1 (5 bases). V lost 7 bases and J lost 7, with 16 bases in between. The germline V gene encodes CDR1 MGHDK and CDR2 SYGVNS. The CDR3 is 13 residues long. The DNA of the CDR3 is TGTGCCAGCAAGCCGGGACCGGAGGGTGGCTACACCTTC. It is translated as CASKPGPEGGYTF.

This chain links TRBV15 with TRBJ2-5; weak D call: TRBD2 (7 bases). V shed 1 base and J shed 4 bases, with 16 bases lying between them. The CDR3 covers 16 residues. Germline values: CDR1 LNHNV, CDR2 YYDKDF (reference sequence). This CDR3 reads CATSRVGGRVRETQYF. In DNA, the CDR3 is TGTGCCACCAGCAGAGTGGGGGGGCGGGTAAGAGAGACCCAGTACTTC.

V gene TRBV4-3 combines with J gene TRBJ2-7, with 10 bases lining up with TRBD1. This CDR3 has 15 residues. In germline, CDR1 is LGHNA, CDR2 YSLEER. V was clipped by 4 bases and J by 4 bases; unmatched bases: 7. The CDR3 sequence: CASSPGTGVLYEQYF. CDR3 DNA: TGCGCCAGCAGCCCGGGGACAGGGGTCTTGTACGAGCAGTACTTC.

V and J are TRBV13 and TRBJ2-5, with 13 nucleotides matching TRBD2. This CDR3 contains 17 residues. From germline, CDR1 is PRHDT and CDR2 FYEKMQ (reference sequence). Trimming removed 4 bases from V and 0 bases from J; junction bases left unmatched: 5. In DNA form, the CDR3 reads TGTGCCAGCAGCTGGGGACTAGCGGGGTCAGACCAAGAGACCCAGTACTTC. Its translation is CASSWGLAGSDQETQYF.